These 12 T cell receptor beta chains came from one sample sequenced in a study of blood T cells in healthy people across ages. A second PCR of 7 to 11 cycles used a sample-barcoded 5' primer and a J-beta primer mix. A single record per CDR3 protein comes from TCRdb applying MiXCR to the 5' RACE reads. The sample records around 790,000 distinct CDR3 sequences, 40% to 50% being singletons. Sequencing input: blood. These receptors were collected from a man between 60 and 75 years old in good health.

The table lists this clonotype with a few counts. CDR3 amino acids: CACDEGLRNEQYF. CDR3 DNA: TGTGCCTGTGATGAGGGTCTCAGGAACGAGCAGTACTTC. The chain joins TRBV30 to TRBJ2-5, with D perhaps TRBD2 (5 bases). The better agreement between TRBJ2-7 and the DNA end casts doubt on the J call. The CDR3 consists of 13 residues. The germline V gene has CDR1 GTSNPN and CDR2 SVGIG (reference sequence).

The rearrangement links TRBV2 to TRBJ1-2; maybe TRBD1 (5 bases). Germline CDR1 is SNHLY and CDR2 is FYNNEI. The V end was cut by 7 bases, the J end by 5 bases, with 14 bases between. This CDR3 spans 13 amino acids. CDR3 protein: CASTGGDTYGYTF. In DNA form, the CDR3 reads TGTGCCAGCACTGGAGGGGATACTTATGGCTACACCTTC.

On this clonotype itself: A single base separates this from a much larger clone, so it may be a read error. The rearrangement uses TRBV12-3 or TRBV12-4 and TRBJ2-4, with D unresolved. The CDR3 has 14 residues. Deletions cut 5 bases from V and 8 bases from J, with 16 bases between. In DNA form, the CDR3 reads TGTGCCAGCAGTGTCCCTCAACCCTTGCACATTCAGTACTTC. As protein: CASSVPQPLHIQYF.

The chain links TRBV2 to TRBJ1-1; a possible D gene is TRBD1 (5 bases). V gave up 0 bases and J gave up 4 bases, with 12 bases separating them. This CDR3 has 15 amino acids. The germline gives CDR1 SNHLY, CDR2 FYNNEI. CDR3 amino acids: CASSEAIYGATEAFF. The CDR3 DNA reads TGTGCCAGCAGTGAAGCGATATATGGGGCCACTGAAGCTTTCTTT.

This chain connects TRBV7-2 to TRBJ1-4, with 8 bases identical to TRBD1. The germline V gene encodes CDR1 SGHTA and CDR2 FQGNSA. The CDR3 runs 12 residues. V dropped 8 bases and J dropped 8; count of bases not matched to a gene: 4. The CDR3 sequence is CASGQGQEKLFF. CDR3 bases: TGTGCCAGCGGACAGGGACAAGAAAAACTGTTTTTT.

This clonotype has a count of ten or more. The chain is built from TRBV4-3 and TRBJ2-3; no clear D. The CDR3 is 16 amino acids. The germline V gene encodes CDR1 LGHNA and CDR2 YSLEER. Trimming cost V 0 bases and J 0 bases, with 10 bases left between them. The CDR3 is CASSQDPDLSTDTQYF. CDR3 DNA: TGCGCCAGCAGCCAAGATCCCGACTTAAGCACAGATACGCAGTATTTT.

This rearrangement joins TRBV7-2 to TRBJ2-1, with 11 bases matching TRBD2. The J call may not be correct, given that the DNA end is closer to TRBJ2-7. The CDR3 extends over 16 amino acids. Germline lookup yields CDR1 SGHTA and CDR2 FQGNSA. The CDR3 region is CASSLRLAGSYNEQYF. The CDR3 nucleotides are TGTGCCAGCAGCTTAAGACTAGCGGGGTCCTACAATGAGCAGTACTTC.

The V call is TRBV5-6, the J call TRBJ2-7; the match to TRBD2 covers 12 bases. The end of the DNA fits TRBJ2-5 better, so the J call may be wrong. Germline CDR1 reads SGHDT; CDR2 reads YYEEEE. This CDR3 has 16 amino acids. The CDR3 DNA follows: TGTGCCAGCAGCCTCAGGACTAGCGGGACTCAAAAGACCCAGTACTTC. Protein product: CASSLRTSGTQKTQYF.

This chain joins TRBV12-3 or TRBV12-4 and TRBJ2-1; TRBD2 is a possible D gene (5 bases). V was clipped by 6 bases and J by 4 bases, with 19 bases between them. The CDR3 consists of 16 residues. The CDR3 DNA sequence: TGTGCCAGCAGCACCGCGGGCAGGTCATATTACAATGAGCAGTTCTTC. It is translated as CASSTAGRSYYNEQFF.

The chain recombines TRBV4-3 with TRBJ2-7; perhaps D is TRBD1 or TRBD2 (6 bases each). The CDR3 runs 18 residues. Germline V lookup: CDR1 LGHNA, CDR2 YSLEER. Deletions cut 0 bases from V and 3 bases from J, with 21 bases between. CDR3 region: CASSQDDGANGGRYEQYF. The CDR3 coding sequence is TGCGCCAGCAGCCAAGATGACGGGGCTAACGGGGGCCGCTACGAGCAGTACTTC.

The rearrangement joins TRBV10-3 to TRBJ1-1, with D unresolved. V gave up 3 bases and J gave up 2 bases, with 13 bases separating them. This CDR3 is 15 amino acids long. CDR1 is ENHRY, CDR2 SYGVKD, per germline. The CDR3: CAISDRTGVNTEAFF. CDR3 DNA: TGTGCCATCAGTGACCGGACCGGGGTCAACACTGAAGCTTTCTTT.

This clonotype has more than one count but fewer than ten. The V gene is TRBV10-3, the J gene TRBJ1-4; a weak D match, TRBD1 (5 bases). Germline CDR1 is ENHRY and CDR2 is SYGVKD. Trimming pared 2 bases from V and 7 bases from J, leaving 11 bases between. The CDR3 loop spans 14 amino acids. The CDR3 protein is CAISEDSSREKLFF. As DNA, the CDR3 is TGTGCCATCAGTGAGGACAGTTCTCGTGAAAAACTGTTTTTT.